This TCR beta chain was found in a study of beta chain features in type 1 diabetes. There are 16 residues in the CDR3. Germline V gives CDR1 SGHNT, CDR2 YYREEE (reference sequence). V shed 2 bases and J 7 bases; nucleotides not matched to a gene: 11. Every isolated RNA sample was fully reverse transcribed, so sequencing captured expressed TCRB transcripts. Some clones are missing from TCRdb's copy, which holds only in-frame ones; the method was immunoSEQ multiplex PCR. The data contain some 500,000 clones, about an eighth of them seen just once; the ten biggest clones take up 0.045% to 0.05%. V and J are TRBV5-4 and TRBJ2-1; 8 bases agree with TRBD2. Sequencing input: naive CD4+ T cells from blood. The sequence came from a young woman in good health. This CDR3 reads CASSFVLAARRNEQFF. The CDR3 nucleotides are TGTGCCAGCAGCTTTGTACTAGCGGCCCGAAGGAATGAGCAGTTCTTC.